What follows are 26 T cell receptor beta chains derived from one specimen sequenced in a study of T cells after yellow fever vaccination. MiXCR, run by TCRdb on the 5' RACE reads, gives a single entry per CDR3 protein. The sample includes some 350,000 distinct CDR3 sequences, 4.1% of them seen just once. The sequenced sample was PBMCs, obtained 5 days after the yellow fever booster vaccination. The receptors were gathered from a man aged 18 to 30 who received the YFV17D yellow fever vaccine.

A few counts support this clonotype. This chain links TRBV7-2 with TRBJ2-2, with a possible D match to TRBD1 (6 bases). Germline V lookup: CDR1 SGHTA, CDR2 FQGNSA. The CDR3 has 15 amino acids. The V end lost 1 base, the J end lost 4 bases, and 10 bases lay between the germline ends. For the CDR3, the DNA is TGTGCCAGCAGCTTAGACAGGGCCAGCACCGGGGAGCTGTTTTTT. Translated: CASSLDRASTGELFF. Together with reference TRBV7-2 and TRBJ2-2, the CDR3 gives the full variable domain: GAGVSQSPSNKVTEKGKDVELRCDPISGHTALYWYRQSLGQGLEFLIYFQGNSAPDKSGLPSDRFSAERTGGSVSTLTIQRTQQEDSAVYLCASSLDRASTGELFFGEGSRLTVL.

This clonotype has just a few counts. V is TRBV9 and J is TRBJ1-1, with 9 positions matching TRBD1. J was trimmed by 0 bases and V by 0 bases; bases with no gene match: 12. The V gene's germline CDR1 is SGDLS and CDR2 YYNGEE. The CDR3 length is 19 residues. Here the CDR3 reads CASSVAVQGANSMNTEAFF. For the CDR3, the DNA is TGTGCCAGCAGCGTAGCAGTACAGGGGGCGAATTCGATGAACACTGAAGCTTTCTTT.

The CDR3 loop reads CASSAGLAGRADTQYF. CDR3 coding DNA: TGCGCCAGCAGCGCGGGACTAGCGGGGAGGGCAGATACGCAGTATTTT. V is TRBV5-1 and J is TRBJ2-3; 13 positions match TRBD2. V trimming: 4 bases; J trimming: 4 bases; junction bases outside the gene matches: 6. CDR1 is SGHRS and CDR2 is YFSETQ in the germline V gene. The CDR3 sequence is 16 residues long.

The table lists this clonotype with a few counts. The chain combines TRBV9 with TRBJ1-4; the D gene is possibly TRBD1 (6 bases). The germline V gene has CDR1 SGDLS and CDR2 YYNGEE. Trimming shortened V by 0 bases and J by 2 bases, and 8 bases separated the two germline ends. CDR3 size: 15 residues. The CDR3 bases are TGTGCCAGCAGCGTAGGAGGGGGGACTAATGAAAAACTGTTTTTT. It yields the protein CASSVGGGTNEKLFF.

This clonotype has a handful of counts. The chain couples TRBV27 to TRBJ1-5; D unresolved. This CDR3 has 17 amino acids. Germline CDR1 MNHEY, CDR2 SMNVEV (reference sequence). The germline V and J ends were trimmed by 1 base and 2 bases, with 15 bases remaining between them. CDR3 protein: CASSLYLRPEGNQPQHF. The CDR3 nucleotides read TGTGCCAGCAGTTTATATTTGAGGCCTGAGGGCAATCAGCCCCAGCATTTT.

Regarding this clonotype: No conserved phenylalanine or tryptophan is present at the end of the CDR3, so a read error is the likely explanation. The chain has TRBV15 and TRBJ1-1, with a tentative D call TRBD1 (5 bases). Germline-derived CDR1 and CDR2 are LNHNV and YYDKDF (reference sequence). The CDR3 is 19 residues long. Trimming cost V 0 bases and J 1 base, with 21 bases left between them. CDR3 nucleotide sequence: TGTGCCACCAGCAGAGAAGATTTTGTCGGCGGGACGAAGAACACTGAAGCTTTCTCT. Translating gives CATSREDFVGGTKNTEAFS.

This clonotype was counted between two and nine times. The chain joins TRBV7-2 to TRBJ1-5; D unresolved. The CDR3 contains 13 residues. The V gene lost 5 bases and the J gene lost 2 bases, with 7 bases spanning the gap. Germline loops: CDR1 SGHTA, CDR2 FQGNSA. The CDR3 region is CASSNKGNQPQHF. CDR3 bases: TGTGCCAGCAGCAATAAGGGCAATCAGCCCCAGCATTTT. The full variable domain, with the rest looked up from reference TRBV7-2 and TRBJ1-5, is GAGVSQSPSNKVTEKGKDVELRCDPISGHTALYWYRQSLGQGLEFLIYFQGNSAPDKSGLPSDRFSAERTGGSVSTLTIQRTQQEDSAVYLCASSNKGNQPQHFGDGTRLSIL.

By share of the sample, this clonotype is medium-sized. The V and J genes are TRBV2 and TRBJ2-3; D remains ambiguous. There are 14 residues in the CDR3. Germline CDR1 is SNHLY and CDR2 is FYNNEI. The germline V and J ends were trimmed by 1 base and 6 bases, with 11 bases remaining between them. Here the CDR3 DNA reads TGTGCCAGCAGTGAAGTGCCAGGATGGGATACGCAGTATTTT. Its protein product is CASSEVPGWDTQYF. Filled out from reference TRBV2 and TRBJ2-3, the complete variable domain reads EPEVTQTPSHQVTQMGQEVILRCVPISNHLYFYWYRQILGQKVEFLVSFYNNEISEKSEIFDDQFSVERPDGSNFTLKIRSTKLEDSAMYFCASSEVPGWDTQYFGPGTRLTVL.

The table lists this clonotype with many counts. This sequence joins TRBV4-3 and TRBJ1-2; D call uncertain. V shed 1 base and J shed 4 bases, with 16 bases lying between them. Germline CDR1 and CDR2: LGHNA and YSLEER. The CDR3 runs to 16 residues. CDR3 sequence: CASSQVESASFYGYTF. The DNA for the CDR3 is TGCGCCAGCAGCCAAGTGGAGAGCGCCTCCTTCTATGGCTACACCTTC.

This clonotype was seen only a few times. This chain joins TRBV28 and TRBJ2-4; D is uncertain. CDR3 length: 16 amino acids. Trimming removed 6 bases at V and 2 bases at J, with 17 bases between. Germline V lookup: CDR1 MDHEN, CDR2 SYDVKM. The CDR3 spells CASRPRSWGTKNIQYF. As DNA, the CDR3 is TGTGCCAGCAGACCCAGGTCTTGGGGAACCAAAAACATTCAGTACTTC.

V usage is TRBV5-1 and J usage is TRBJ1-6; 7 bases map to TRBD1. This CDR3 spans 14 amino acids. Germline CDR1 SGHRS, CDR2 YFSETQ. V shed 4 bases and J 6 bases; nucleotides not matched to a gene: 4. The CDR3 is CASSIGTVNSPLHF. Here the CDR3 DNA reads TGCGCCAGCAGCATAGGGACAGTTAATTCACCCCTCCACTTT.

V usage is TRBV21-1 and J usage is TRBJ2-3; the table gives TRBD1 as D, unverified against the DNA. TRBV21-1 counts as a pseudogene. This CDR3 region has 14 residues. CDR3: CASSGRDPPDTQYF. Here the CDR3 DNA reads TGTGCCAGCAGCGGCAGGGATCCCCCAGATACGCAGTATTTT.

This clonotype has just a few counts. This chain joins TRBV12-3 or TRBV12-4 and TRBJ2-5; no clear D gene. Trimming took 5 bases from V and 2 from J, leaving 12 bases between them. The CDR3 is 14 amino acids. The CDR3 nucleotides are TGTGCCAGCAGTCTCCGCTTTGGGCAAGAGACCCAGTACTTC. Protein: CASSLRFGQETQYF.

This clonotype showed up many times. This chain links TRBV20-1 with TRBJ2-3; 7 bases are a match to TRBD2. The CDR3 spans 14 residues. The germline V gene encodes CDR1 DFQATT and CDR2 SNEGSKA (reference sequence). Trimming at V came to 6 bases and at J to 2 bases, leaving 8 bases not matched to a gene. CDR3 DNA sequence: TGCAGTGCGGCAACGGGGGGACCCACAGATACGCAGTATTTT. As protein: CSAATGGPTDTQYF.

The chain employs TRBV5-7 and TRBJ1-1; 10 positions agree with TRBD1. TRBV5-7 qualifies as an ORF whose function is uncertain. Trimming removed 4 bases from V and 8 bases from J; junction bases left unmatched: 8. The CDR3 runs 14 residues. The CDR3 DNA reads as TGTGCCAGCAGCGGGACAGGGGAGAACGAAGAAGCTTTCTTT. It codes for CASSGTGENEEAFF.

The chain is built from TRBV10-3 and TRBJ1-2, with D possibly TRBD1 on 6 matching bases. The CDR3 has 15 amino acids. The ends were cut back, 8 bases at V and 8 bases at J, with 24 bases in the middle. Looked up from germline, CDR1 is ENHRY and CDR2 is SYGVKD. The CDR3 DNA reads as TGTGCCATCGCCCCCTCTTTTACAGGGCGAAGCGGCTACACCTTC. Protein: CAIAPSFTGRSGYTF.

This clonotype was seen repeatedly, ten times or more. The rearrangement joins TRBV7-2 to TRBJ2-1; D possibly corresponds to TRBD1 (6 bases). CDR1 and CDR2 (germline): SGHTA, FQGNSA. There are 15 residues in the CDR3. The ends were cut back, 2 bases at V and 4 bases at J, with 12 bases in the middle. CDR3 nucleotides: TGTGCCAGCAGCTTAAGGGGGACGACATACAATGAGCAGTTCTTC. Its protein product is CASSLRGTTYNEQFF.

The chain is built from TRBV5-4 and TRBJ2-7; TRBD2 agrees at 10 bases. CDR1 and CDR2 from the germline V gene are SGHNT and YYREEE (reference sequence). J gave up 0 bases and V 4 bases, and 4 bases lay outside the gene matches. This CDR3 comprises 15 residues. In nucleotides, the CDR3 is TGTGCCAGCAGCGCCGGACTAGCGGCCTCCTACGAGCAGTACTTC. Translation gives CASSAGLAASYEQYF.

This clonotype was recorded many times. The V and J genes are TRBV25-1 and TRBJ1-5; 8 bases agree with TRBD1. CDR1 and CDR2 from the germline V gene are MGHDK and SYGVNS. CDR3 size: 16 residues. V dropped 4 bases and J dropped 4; count of bases not matched to a gene: 9. The CDR3 sequence: CASSGEGTGRNQPQHF. The CDR3 region has the DNA TGTGCCAGCAGTGGAGAAGGGACAGGCCGAAATCAGCCCCAGCATTTT.

In this sample, this clonotype turned up many times. The rearrangement uses TRBV7-2 and TRBJ2-7; the match to TRBD1 covers 8 bases. With V trimmed by 1 base and J by 4 bases, 6 bases remained unmatched. CDR1 is SGHTA and CDR2 is FQGNSA in the germline V gene. The CDR3 contains 15 residues. The CDR3 reads CASSLVQGARYEQYF. DNA of the CDR3: TGTGCCAGCAGCTTAGTGCAGGGGGCTCGGTACGAGCAGTACTTC.

This clonotype was counted many times. The chain is built from TRBV11-2 and TRBJ1-5; D unclear. Per germline, CDR1 SGHAT and CDR2 FQNNGV. This CDR3 is built from 14 residues. V was pared by 2 bases and J by 2 bases, with 7 bases between. The DNA of the CDR3 is TGTGCCAGCAGCTTAACCGAGGGCAATCAGCCCCAGCATTTT. This translates into CASSLTEGNQPQHF.

The chain's CDR3 is CSVVLAGDYEQYF. The CDR3 DNA sequence: TGCAGCGTTGTTTTGGCAGGGGACTACGAGCAGTACTTC. The V gene is TRBV29-1, the J gene TRBJ2-7; D is possibly TRBD1 (6 bases). Germline CDR1 SQVTM, CDR2 ANQGSEA. The V end was cut by 4 bases, the J end by 3 bases, with 13 bases between. The CDR3 extends over 13 amino acids.

This clonotype was picked up a small number of times. CDR3 DNA sequence: TGTGCCAGCAGCAGAAGGGTGTACAATGAGCAGTTCTTC. Translation: CASSRRVYNEQFF. The V gene is TRBV27, the J gene TRBJ2-1; no firm D call. Per the germline V gene, CDR1 is MNHEY and CDR2 is SMNVEV (reference sequence). The CDR3 sequence is 13 residues long. Trimming took off 6 bases at V and 4 bases at J, with 10 bases between the two ends.

The chain employs TRBV5-1 and TRBJ1-5; D is unclear. CDR1 and CDR2 from the germline V gene are SGHRS and YFSETQ. This CDR3 has 14 amino acids. The ends were cut back, 0 bases at V and 6 bases at J, with 10 bases in the middle. The CDR3 protein is CASSLAEGGQPQHF. CDR3 nucleotides: TGCGCCAGCAGCTTGGCCGAGGGTGGTCAGCCCCAGCATTTT. Full variable domain (outside the CDR3, taken from reference TRBV5-1 and TRBJ1-5): KAGVTQTPRYLIKTRGQQVTLSCSPISGHRSVSWYQQTPGQGLQFLFEYFSETQRNKGNFPGRFSGRQFSNSRSEMNVSTLELGDSALYLCASSLAEGGQPQHFGDGTRLSIL.

The CDR3 DNA sequence: TGTGCCAGCGGAACACTTTACTCTGGAAACACCATATATTTT. It specifies CASGTLYSGNTIYF. J is TRBJ1-3 and V is TRBV19, with D uncertain. The CDR3 loop spans 14 amino acids. Germline assignment: CDR1 LNHDA and CDR2 SQIVND (reference sequence). Between the trimmed V and J ends, which lost 9 bases and 0 bases, there was a span of 12 bases.

This clonotype came up a few times. CDR3 amino acids: CASSAGQASDTQYF. CDR3 DNA sequence: TGTGCCAGCAGCGCCGGACAGGCCTCAGATACGCAGTATTTT. V usage is TRBV7-3 and J usage is TRBJ2-3; 7 nucleotides line up with TRBD1. Germline V gene data show CDR1 as SGHTA and CDR2 as FQGTGA. This CDR3 comprises 14 residues. The ends lost 5 bases at V and 4 bases at J; junction bases unmatched: 6. Variable domain in full (rest from reference TRBV7-3 and TRBJ2-3): GAGVSQTPSNKVTEKGKYVELRCDPISGHTALYWYRQSLGQGPEFLIYFQGTGAADDSGLPNDRFFAVRPEGSVSTLKIQRTERGDSAVYLCASSAGQASDTQYFGPGTRLTVL.